A selection of T cell receptor beta chains follows, all from one sample in a study of blood T cell repertoires in COVID-19. TCRdb's table, derived via immunoSEQ multiplex PCR, lists solely in-frame clones and lacks some. The table includes around 160,000 clones, 85% to 90% detected once. Sequenced: peripheral blood. The receptors shown here come from a man younger than 30 with COVID-19, enrolled during active disease. Each CDR3 is given with its conserved first and last residue. D genes are given only for firm matches. Size is stated for part of the rows, as once, few or many counts, or as a class when the clone is expanded.

>.|TRBJ2-7|TRBD2|TRBV28
CASSPWGTSGQQYF
TGTGCCAGCAGCCCATGGGGGACTAGCGGGCAGCAGTACTTC
>.|TRBJ2-7|.|TRBV18
CASSPPIGQPQQYF
TGTGCCAGCTCACCGCCGATTGGACAGCCACAGCAGTACTTC
>.|TRBJ1-5|.|TRBV6-1
CASSEFVSNQPQHF
TGTGCCAGCAGTGAATTCGTCAGCAATCAGCCCCAGCATTTT
>.|TRBJ2-5|.|TRBV11-2
CASASWDKAYF
TGTGCCAGCGCCTCTTGGGACAAAGCGTACTTC
>.|TRBJ2-7|TRBD1|TRBV4-3
CASSQDRGLSSYEQYF
TGCGCCAGCAGCCAAGACAGGGGGCTATCCTCCTACGAGCAGTACTTC
>.|TRBJ1-6|.|TRBV5-4
CASSIGMSGSPLHF
TGTGCCAGCAGCATCGGAATGAGCGGTTCACCCCTCCACTTT
>.|TRBJ2-1|TRBD2|TRBV18
CASSPQRLAGSNEQFF
TGTGCCAGCTCACCGCAACGACTAGCGGGAAGCAATGAGCAGTTCTTC
>.|TRBJ2-7|TRBD1|TRBV28
CASRDRGYEQYF
TGTGCCAGCAGAGACAGGGGTTACGAGCAGTACTTC
>.|TRBJ2-7|TRBD2|TRBV28
CASSLTSGRASYEQYF
TGTGCCAGCAGTTTAACTAGCGGGAGGGCGTCCTACGAGCAGTACTTC
>once|TRBJ1-2|TRBD1|TRBV4-2
CASSPSGGTGIGYTF
TGTGCCAGCAGCCCCTCAGGGGGGACAGGAATCGGCTACACCTTC
>.|TRBJ2-1|TRBD2|TRBV4-3
CASSQDGSGRAGEQFF
TGCGCCAGCAGCCAAGATGGGAGCGGGAGGGCCGGTGAGCAGTTCTTC
>.|TRBJ2-2|.|TRBV18
CASSPLGTGELFF
TGTGCCAGCTCACCCCTCGGGACCGGGGAGCTGTTTTTT
>.|TRBJ2-2|TRBD1|TRBV5-1
CASSWTGVANTGELFF
TGCGCCAGCAGCTGGACAGGGGTGGCGAACACCGGGGAGCTGTTTTTT
>.|TRBJ1-5|TRBD1|TRBV28
CASREDMTGGNQPQHF
TGTGCCAGCAGGGAAGACATGACAGGGGGGAATCAGCCCCAGCATTTT
>.|TRBJ2-7|TRBD2|TRBV6-2/TRBV6-3
CASSYSRLAGDFREQYF
TGTGCCAGCAGTTACTCGAGACTAGCGGGAGATTTCCGCGAGCAGTACTTC
>.|TRBJ2-3|.|TRBV30
CAWSYVREPQYF
TGTGCCTGGAGTTACGTCCGAGAGCCGCAGTATTTT
>.|TRBJ2-1|.|TRBV20-1
CSAPTAGEQFF
TGCAGTGCCCCCACGGCGGGTGAGCAGTTCTTC
>.|TRBJ2-7|.|TRBV9
CASSPDSNEQYF
TGTGCCAGCAGCCCCGACAGCAACGAGCAGTACTTC
>.|TRBJ1-1|TRBD1|TRBV13
CASLNGQGNTEAFF
TGTGCCAGCCTGAACGGACAGGGGAACACTGAAGCTTTCTTT
>.|TRBJ2-3|.|TRBV19
CATEVGTDTQYF
TGTGCCACTGAGGTCGGCACAGATACGCAGTATTTT
>.|TRBJ2-1|.|TRBV11-2
CASSLGAGLNEQFF
TGTGCCAGCAGCTTAGGAGCAGGACTCAATGAGCAGTTCTTC
>.|TRBJ1-2|.|TRBV30
CAWSVTASDPFYGYTF
TGTGCCTGGAGTGTGACAGCCTCGGACCCATTCTATGGCTACACCTTC
>.|TRBJ2-4|TRBD2|TRBV6-5
CASSPGGGKNIQYF
TGTGCCAGCAGCCCGGGAGGAGGCAAAAACATTCAGTACTTC
>.|TRBJ2-7|TRBD1|TRBV9
CASSVTPSGQTQRGEQYF
TGTGCCAGCAGCGTTACGCCCTCGGGACAGACCCAAAGGGGCGAGCAGTACTTC
>.|TRBJ2-5|.|TRBV5-6
CASSVASIGETQYF
TGTGCCAGTTCGGTCGCCTCCATCGGAGAGACCCAGTACTTC
>.|TRBJ2-3|TRBD2|TRBV9
CASSVVGGTSGRDTQYF
TGTGCCAGCAGCGTAGTTGGAGGGACTAGCGGTCGGGATACGCAGTATTTT
>few|TRBJ2-1|TRBD2|TRBV7-8
CASSLVASGRYNEQFF
TGTGCCAGCAGCTTAGTTGCTAGCGGGAGGTACAATGAGCAGTTCTTC
>.|TRBJ1-5|.|TRBV5-5
CASSRTAVGNQPQHF
TGTGCCAGCAGCCGGACAGCGGTTGGCAATCAGCCCCAGCATTTT
>.|TRBJ2-5|TRBD2|TRBV7-2
CASSPGAAGAGTQYF
TGTGCCAGCAGCCCTGGGGCGGCGGGAGCGGGGACCCAGTACTTC
>.|TRBJ2-5|.|TRBV27
CASSLGAGVGETQYF
TGTGCCAGCAGTTTAGGAGCAGGGGTAGGAGAGACCCAGTACTTC
>.|TRBJ2-6|.|TRBV5-4
CASSAGQPGANVLTF
TGTGCCAGCAGCGCGGGACAGCCTGGGGCCAACGTCCTGACTTTC
>.|TRBJ2-5|TRBD2|TRBV24-1
CATSASSGSYPGETQYF
TGTGCCACCAGTGCCAGTAGCGGGAGTTACCCCGGAGAGACCCAGTACTTC
>many|TRBJ1-1|.|TRBV4-3
CASSQGRGSEAFF
TGCGCCAGCAGCCAAGGTCGCGGATCTGAAGCTTTCTTT
>.|TRBJ2-1|.|TRBV6-2/TRBV6-3
CASSWGSTGGEQFF
TGTGCCAGCAGTTGGGGATCTACCGGGGGTGAGCAGTTCTTC
>.|TRBJ1-1|.|TRBV5-4
CASSAGDRGRTEAFF
TGTGCCAGCAGCGCGGGGGACCGGGGGAGGACTGAAGCTTTCTTT
>.|TRBJ2-5|.|TRBV18
CASSPLLAPSGETQYF
TGTGCCAGCTCACCATTACTAGCACCTTCGGGAGAGACCCAGTACTTC
>.|TRBJ1-2|.|TRBV10-2
CASSPAGSGYTF
TGCGCCAGCAGCCCTGCGGGGAGTGGCTACACCTTC
>.|TRBJ2-5|.|TRBV4-3
CASSQGILLETQYF
TGCGCCAGCAGCCAAGGAATCCTACTCGAGACCCAGTACTTC
>.|TRBJ1-2|TRBD1|TRBV14
CASSQTGAPYGYTF
TGTGCCAGCAGCCAGACAGGGGCCCCGTATGGCTACACCTTC
>.|TRBJ1-5|.|TRBV18
CASSPNSNQPQHF
TGTGCCAGCTCACCCAATAGCAATCAGCCCCAGCATTTT
>.|TRBJ2-1|.|TRBV7-2
CASSLVGGDNEQFF
TGTGCCAGCAGCTTAGTAGGAGGGGACAATGAGCAGTTCTTC
>.|TRBJ2-1|.|TRBV6-5
CASSYSYEQFF
TGTGCCAGCAGTTACTCCTATGAGCAGTTCTTC
>.|TRBJ2-1|TRBD2|TRBV7-6
CASSLGLAGGTSYNEQFF
TGTGCCAGCAGCTTAGGACTAGCGGGAGGTACCTCCTACAATGAGCAGTTCTTC
>.|TRBJ1-4|TRBD1|TRBV4-2
CASSQDGGTGDEKLFF
TGTGCCAGCAGCCAAGATGGCGGGACAGGGGATGAAAAACTGTTTTTT
>.|TRBJ2-1|.|TRBV11-2
CASSLGSYGSYNEQFF
TGTGCCAGCAGCTTAGGCTCCTACGGCTCCTACAATGAGCAGTTCTTC
>.|TRBJ2-2|.|TRBV7-6
CASSLAPGLNTGELFF
TGTGCCAGCAGCTTAGCTCCAGGGCTAAACACCGGGGAGCTGTTTTTT
>.|TRBJ1-5|TRBD1|TRBV2
CASSSGTGSRANSNQPQHF
TGTGCCAGCAGCTCCGGGACAGGGTCGAGGGCGAATAGCAATCAGCCCCAGCATTTT
>.|TRBJ2-7|.|TRBV5-6
CASSLPSYEQYF
TGTGCCAGCAGCTTACCTAGCTACGAGCAGTACTTC
>.|TRBJ2-7|TRBD2|TRBV28
CASSLGPWASGSYEQYF
TGTGCCAGCAGTTTAGGCCCTTGGGCTAGCGGGAGCTACGAGCAGTACTTC
>.|TRBJ2-4|.|TRBV5-1
CASSDGTNVYIQYF
TGCGCCAGCAGCGATGGGACAAATGTGTACATTCAGTACTTC
>.|TRBJ1-5|TRBD1|TRBV9
CASSAQGDSNQPQHF
TGTGCCAGCAGCGCACAGGGGGACAGCAATCAGCCCCAGCATTTT
>once|TRBJ2-5|.|TRBV19
CASSKDTRGGETQYF
TGTGCCAGTAGTAAAGACACCAGGGGCGGGGAGACCCAGTACTTC
>.|TRBJ2-1|.|TRBV4-2
CASSQGGPPNEQFF
TGTGCCAGCAGCCAAGGGGGGCCCCCCAATGAGCAGTTCTTC
>few|TRBJ2-3|TRBD1|TRBV10-3
CAISAPGQGRAGSSTDTQYF
TGTGCCATCAGTGCCCCCGGACAGGGTAGGGCCGGGAGTAGCACAGATACGCAGTATTTT
>.|TRBJ2-5|TRBD1|TRBV3-1/TRBV3-2
CASSQEDRGKTQYF
TGTGCCAGCAGCCAAGAAGACAGGGGCAAGACCCAGTACTTC
>.|TRBJ2-1|.|TRBV28
CASGPLIIGTSYNEQFF
TGTGCCAGCGGGCCCCTCATTATCGGGACTTCTTACAATGAGCAGTTCTTC
>.|TRBJ1-1|TRBD1|TRBV9
CASSDGTGSMNTEAFF
TGTGCCAGCAGCGACGGGACAGGCTCCATGAACACTGAAGCTTTCTTT